A selection of T cell receptor beta chains follows, all from one sample in a study of blood T cells in healthy people across ages. TCRdb redid the calling of the 5' RACE reads with MiXCR, one entry per CDR3 protein. The sample lists fewer than 750,000 distinct CDR3 sequences; 40% to 65% were seen once. The sequencing input was blood. These receptors were obtained from a woman older than 75 in good health. The conserved cysteine and the conserved F or W are not part of the CDR3 here. Each record gives: V gene, J gene, CDR3 protein.

TRBV7-2	TRBJ2-2	ASSLARANTGELF
TRBV3-1	-	ASSTQGQGGETQY
TRBV18	TRBJ2-3	AYSPSSSGHTDTQY
TRBV6-6	-	ASSYSRDEQY
TRBV5-1	-	ASSPGSGRTSEQY
TRBV9	TRBJ2-1	ASSVQSGSWHEQF
TRBV20-1	TRBJ1-5	SAKKSGGAPLGSPQH
TRBV27	TRBJ2-6	ASGLGAVSGANVLT
TRBV20-1	TRBJ2-7	SASDSGAFSYEQY
TRBV20-1	TRBJ2-7	SARVLANHEQY
TRBV3-1	TRBJ2-1	ASSRAPVLAGNEQF
TRBV11-2	TRBJ2-1	ASSFYSGGAPNEQF
TRBV12-3/TRBV12-4	TRBJ2-6	ASRFSGANVLT
TRBV11-2	TRBJ2-7	ASSLAGGFLNEQY
TRBV10-3	TRBJ2-7	AISPSPGTGNEQY
TRBV18	TRBJ2-5	ASSPSTGTETQY
TRBV15	TRBJ1-6	ATSRDYGRGQSPLH
TRBV25-1	TRBJ1-2	ASSDPSGRGDYGYT
TRBV27	TRBJ2-7	ASSLKDNYEQY
TRBV25-1	TRBJ2-1	ASTMDSYNEQF
TRBV6-4	TRBJ2-3	ASSAGTGDTDTQY
TRBV7-2	TRBJ2-7	ASSARDNSYEQY
TRBV9	TRBJ2-1	ASRSTSGGYNEQF
TRBV6-1	TRBJ1-4	ASSEGPTNEKLF
TRBV7-9	TRBJ2-5	ASSLAGVSVETQY
TRBV6-6	TRBJ2-1	ASSYPGTGAYNEQF
TRBV10-3	TRBJ2-6	AISPRGLGANVLT
TRBV4-3	TRBJ2-5	ASSRLNRDQETQY
TRBV20-1	TRBJ2-3	SARAGVADTQY
TRBV5-1	TRBJ2-1	ASSSTSGLWGEQF
TRBV14	TRBJ1-1	ASSRDRRTEAF
TRBV20-1	TRBJ2-3	SARVLTGTETDTQY
TRBV2	TRBJ1-2	ASQADRAYGYT